Presented here are 16 T cell receptor beta chains from one specimen sequenced in a study of cytomegalovirus exposure and HLA in healthy donors. The PCR employed 60 Vbeta primers together with 13 Jbeta primers. TCRdb keeps only in-frame clones here, not all; method: immunoSEQ multiplex PCR. The profile shows under 150,000 clones, 81% of them singletons. The sample consisted of PBMCs. The receptors come from a man aged 18 to 29 in good health and CMV-seronegative.

In DNA, the CDR3 is TGTGCCACCAGCAGAGATTCGGATGAAAAACTGTTTTTT. Its protein is CATSRDSDEKLFF. The V call is TRBV15, the J call TRBJ1-4; no firm D call. Trimming removed 0 bases from V and 6 bases from J, with 5 bases in between. This CDR3 is 13 amino acids long. The germline gives CDR1 LNHNV, CDR2 YYDKDF (reference sequence). The variable domain in full, with the rest retrieved from reference TRBV15 and TRBJ1-4, is DAMVIQNPRYQVTQFGKPVTLSCSQTLNHNVMYWYQQKSSQAPKLLFHYYDKDFNNEADTPDNFQSRRPNTSFCFLDIRSPGLGDTAMYLCATSRDSDEKLFFGSGTQLSVL.

This clone was counted between two and nine times. The chain carries TRBV25-1 and TRBJ1-6; maybe TRBD1 (6 bases). Germline V gives CDR1 MGHDK, CDR2 SYGVNS. The V gene lost 3 bases and the J gene lost 3 bases, with 12 bases spanning the gap. This CDR3 region has 16 residues. The CDR3 loop reads CASSDRGNFYNSPLHF. The CDR3 region has the DNA TGTGCCAGCAGTGACAGGGGCAACTTCTATAATTCACCCCTCCACTTT. Filled out from reference TRBV25-1 and TRBJ1-6, the complete variable domain reads EADIYQTPRYLVIGTGKKITLECSQTMGHDKMYWYQQDPGMELHLIHYSYGVNSTEKGDLSSESTVSRIRTEHFPLTLESARPSHTSQYLCASSDRGNFYNSPLHFGNGTRLTVT.

This chain joins TRBV29-1 and TRBJ2-7; 9 bases fit TRBD1. Losses at the gene ends were 1 base for V and 7 bases for J; bases not matched to a gene: 20. Germline V lookup: CDR1 SQVTM, CDR2 ANQGSEA. There are 18 residues in the CDR3. This CDR3 reads CSVEVVGGHRGRYREQYF. As DNA, the CDR3 is TGCAGCGTTGAAGTCGTCGGGGGACACAGGGGGCGATATCGTGAGCAGTACTTC.

V is TRBV28 and J is TRBJ1-1; TRBD1 is a possible D gene (5 bases). Looked up from germline, CDR1 is MDHEN and CDR2 is SYDVKM. V lost 6 bases and J lost 4, with 18 bases in between. CDR3 length: 15 residues. Here the CDR3 DNA reads TGTGCCAGCAGAGATCTCGGGGGGGGAGGCACTGAAGCTTTCTTT. This gives the protein CASRDLGGGGTEAFF.

The chain uses TRBV6-4 and TRBJ2-1, with D unresolved. V lost 4 bases and J 0 bases, leaving 10 bases between the germline ends. The CDR3 extends over 15 amino acids. Per germline, CDR1 MRHNA and CDR2 SNTAGT. This CDR3 is CASSVVMSSYNEQFF. CDR3 coding DNA: TGTGCCAGCAGTGTTGTAATGAGCTCCTACAATGAGCAGTTCTTC.

In nucleotides, the CDR3 is TGTGCCAGCAGCTCATCAGAGACCCAGTACTTC. This codes for CASSSSETQYF. V and J are TRBV7-2 and TRBJ2-5; no clear D gene. The V end was cut by 4 bases, the J end by 4 bases, with 4 bases between. The CDR3 covers 11 residues. Germline V gene sequence: CDR1 SGHTA, CDR2 FQGNSA.

This rearrangement joins TRBV29-1 to TRBJ1-1, with D hard to call. V dropped 3 bases and J dropped 5 bases, with 7 bases sitting between them. Germline V gene sequence: CDR1 SQVTM, CDR2 ANQGSEA. The CDR3 loop spans 11 amino acids. As DNA, the CDR3 is TGCAGCGTTGATTACGGGACTGAAGCTTTCTTT. Its protein is CSVDYGTEAFF. The entire variable domain, with the rest obtained from reference TRBV29-1 and TRBJ1-1, is as follows: SAVISQKPSRDICQRGTSLTIQCQVDSQVTMMFWYRQQPGQSLTLIATANQGSEATYESGFVIDKFPISRPNLTFSTLTVSNMSPEDSSIYLCSVDYGTEAFFGQGTRLTVV.

The chain is built from TRBV7-2 and TRBJ1-2, with D uncertain. Trimming shortened V by 0 bases and J by 8 bases, and 10 bases separated the two germline ends. The CDR3 length is 13 residues. CDR1 is SGHTA, CDR2 FQGNSA, per germline. CDR3 in amino acids: CASSLASAGGYTF. The CDR3 DNA is TGTGCCAGCAGCTTAGCTTCCGCGGGGGGCTACACCTTC.

The table lists this clone with a count of one. The J gene is TRBJ1-2, the V gene TRBV7-2, with D possibly matching TRBD1 (5 bases). V lost 8 bases, J lost 7 bases, and 14 bases lay in between. Germline CDR1 and CDR2: SGHTA and FQGNSA. This CDR3 is 12 amino acids long. The CDR3 DNA reads TGTGCCAGCGGATACGGGGACTGTGGCTACACCTTC. This gives the protein CASGYGDCGYTF.

The V and J genes are TRBV5-1 and TRBJ2-1; 10 bases line up with TRBD2. Germline lookup yields CDR1 SGHRS and CDR2 YFSETQ. CDR3 size: 15 residues. Germline trimming cut 4 bases from V and 3 bases from J; bases unmatched to any gene: 4. CDR3 amino acids: CASSPGLAFYNEQFF. The CDR3 DNA follows: TGCGCCAGCAGCCCGGGACTAGCGTTCTACAATGAGCAGTTCTTC.

This chain links TRBV13 with TRBJ1-1; D is ambiguous. Germline CDR1 is PRHDT and CDR2 is FYEKMQ (reference sequence). This CDR3 comprises 13 residues. V was clipped by 3 bases and J by 1 base, with 6 bases between them. This CDR3 is CASSLRQNTEAFF. The CDR3 nucleotides read TGTGCCAGCAGCTTGCGACAGAACACTGAAGCTTTCTTT. The variable domain in full, with the rest retrieved from reference TRBV13 and TRBJ1-1, is AAGVIQSPRHLIKEKRETATLKCYPIPRHDTVYWYQQGPGQDPQFLISFYEKMQSDKGSIPDRFSAQQFSDYHSELNMSSLELGDSALYFCASSLRQNTEAFFGQGTRLTVV.

The V call is TRBV2, the J call TRBJ1-2, with 7 bases aligning to TRBD1. The V and J ends lost 5 bases and 4 bases, in that order; junction bases with no gene match: 10. The CDR3 extends over 15 amino acids. CDR1 and CDR2 (germline): SNHLY, FYNNEI. CDR3 sequence (DNA): TGTGCCAGCAGTCAAGACAGGGATCGTACCTATGGCTACACCTTC. Protein sequence: CASSQDRDRTYGYTF.

This sequence joins TRBV28 and TRBJ1-6; 9 bases are shared with TRBD1. The CDR3 is 18 amino acids. Per the germline V gene, CDR1 is MDHEN and CDR2 is SYDVKM. Trimming at V came to 6 bases and at J to 7 bases, leaving 16 bases not matched to a gene. The CDR3 here is CASRESGTGSLGNSPLHF. CDR3 coding DNA: TGTGCCAGCAGAGAATCCGGGACAGGGAGTCTGGGCAATTCACCCCTCCACTTT.

The chain joins TRBV4-3 to TRBJ1-4, with D possibly matching TRBD1 (6 bases). Germline assignment: CDR1 LGHNA and CDR2 YSLEER. The CDR3 loop spans 17 amino acids. V lost 0 bases and J lost 3, with 14 bases in between. The CDR3 here is CASSQEPSGASNEKLFF. As DNA, the CDR3 is TGCGCCAGCAGCCAAGAGCCCTCAGGGGCCTCTAATGAAAAACTGTTTTTT.

The genes are TRBV28 and TRBJ1-1; a possible D gene is TRBD1 (6 bases). Germline-derived CDR1 and CDR2 are MDHEN and SYDVKM. Deletions cut 2 bases from V and 2 bases from J, with 21 bases between. The CDR3 loop spans 18 amino acids. The CDR3 nucleotides are TGTGCCAGCAGTTTAAGGGGGGGTCTCAAGGGACGAAACACTGAAGCTTTCTTT. It encodes CASSLRGGLKGRNTEAFF.

The genes are TRBV6-5 and TRBJ2-3; 9 bases align to TRBD2. The ends lost 4 bases at V and 6 bases at J; junction bases unmatched: 11. CDR3 length equals 16 residues. Germline V gene sequence: CDR1 MNHEY, CDR2 SVGAGI. The CDR3 DNA follows: TGTGCCAGCAGTTCCGGCTTGCGGGGGGGTGTGGATACGCAGTATTTT. Its protein product is CASSSGLRGGVDTQYF.